Sequencing of this T cell receptor beta chain was carried out in a study of OX40 agonist ivuxolimab in advanced cancers. Study context: Ivuxolimab, an agonist antibody against OX40 (CD134), was given to patients. One hepatocellular carcinoma and two cutaneous melanoma patients partially responded. At 82.7% male, the cohort had a mean age of 60 years, ranging from roughly 23 to 80.

Generated by immunoSEQ multiplex PCR, the TCRdb table keeps only in-frame clones and is missing some. In the table there are 70,000 to 85,000 clones, around four fifths of which are singletons. Baseline, cycle 4 day 1, and cycle 7 day 1 were the blood sampling points. With V trimmed by 2 bases and J by 9 bases, 8 bases remained unmatched. The CDR3 is 16 residues long. The germline V gene encodes CDR1 KGHSH and CDR2 LQKENI. This chain connects TRBV18 to TRBJ2-1; 12 nucleotides align to TRBD2. The TCR comes from an adult with an advanced solid tumor such as melanoma, head and neck, liver or kidney cancer. The sample was CD4+ or CD8+ T cells sorted from blood, taken in a trial of the OX40 agonist ivuxolimab. The CDR3 DNA reads as TGTGCCAGCTCACCAACTAATGGACTAGCGGGACTTGAGCAGTTCTTC. Protein product: CASSPTNGLAGLEQFF.